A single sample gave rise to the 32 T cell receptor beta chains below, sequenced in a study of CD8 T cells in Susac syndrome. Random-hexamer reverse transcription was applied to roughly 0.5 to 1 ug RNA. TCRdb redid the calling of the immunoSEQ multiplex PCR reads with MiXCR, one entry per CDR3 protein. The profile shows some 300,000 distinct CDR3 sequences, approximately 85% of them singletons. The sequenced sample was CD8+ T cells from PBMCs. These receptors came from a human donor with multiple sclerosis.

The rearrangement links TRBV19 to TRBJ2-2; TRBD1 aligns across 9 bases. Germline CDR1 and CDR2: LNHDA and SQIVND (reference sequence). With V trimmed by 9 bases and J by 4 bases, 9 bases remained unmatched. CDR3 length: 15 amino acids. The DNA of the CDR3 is TGTGCCAGCACGCCGGGACAGGGCTCCACCGGGGAGCTGTTTTTT. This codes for CASTPGQGSTGELFF.

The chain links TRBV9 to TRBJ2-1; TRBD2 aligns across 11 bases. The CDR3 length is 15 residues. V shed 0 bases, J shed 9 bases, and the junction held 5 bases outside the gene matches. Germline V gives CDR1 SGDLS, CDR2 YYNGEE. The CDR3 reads CASSVELAGVGEQFF. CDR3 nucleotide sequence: TGTGCCAGCAGCGTAGAACTAGCGGGAGTAGGTGAGCAGTTCTTC. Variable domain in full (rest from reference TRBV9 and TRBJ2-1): DSGVTQTPKHLITATGQRVTLRCSPRSGDLSVYWYQQSLDQGLQFLIQYYNGEERAKGNILERFSAQQFPDLHSELNLSSLELGDSALYFCASSVELAGVGEQFFGPGTRLTVL.

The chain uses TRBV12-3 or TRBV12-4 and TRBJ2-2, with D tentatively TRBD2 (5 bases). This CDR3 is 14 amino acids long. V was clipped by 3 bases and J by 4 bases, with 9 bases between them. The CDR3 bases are TGTGCCAGCAGTTTCGGGGTTTCCACCGGGGAGCTGTTTTTT. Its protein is CASSFGVSTGELFF.

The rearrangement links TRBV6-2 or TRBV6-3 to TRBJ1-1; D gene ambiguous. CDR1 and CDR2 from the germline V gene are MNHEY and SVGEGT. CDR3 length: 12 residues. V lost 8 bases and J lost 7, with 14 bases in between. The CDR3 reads CASHLDGYEAFF. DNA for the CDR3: TGTGCCAGCCATCTGGATGGCTATGAAGCTTTCTTT.

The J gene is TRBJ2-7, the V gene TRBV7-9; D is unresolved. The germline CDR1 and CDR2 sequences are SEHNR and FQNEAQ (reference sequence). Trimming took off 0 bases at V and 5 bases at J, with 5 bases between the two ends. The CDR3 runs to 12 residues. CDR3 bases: TGTGCCAGCAGCTTAGCGCGGCACGAGCAGTACTTC. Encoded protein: CASSLARHEQYF.

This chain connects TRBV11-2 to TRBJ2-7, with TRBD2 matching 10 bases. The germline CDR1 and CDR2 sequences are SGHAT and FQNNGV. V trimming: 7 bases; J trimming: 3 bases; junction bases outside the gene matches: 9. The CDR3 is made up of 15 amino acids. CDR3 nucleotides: TGTGCCAGCACCGCTATACTAGCGGGGAGCTACGAGCAGTACTTC. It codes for CASTAILAGSYEQYF. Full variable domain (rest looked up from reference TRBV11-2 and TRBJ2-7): EAGVAQSPRYKIIEKRQSVAFWCNPISGHATLYWYQQILGQGPKLLIQFQNNGVVDDSQLPKDRFSAERLKGVDSTLKIQPAKLEDSAVYLCASTAILAGSYEQYFGPGTRLTVT.

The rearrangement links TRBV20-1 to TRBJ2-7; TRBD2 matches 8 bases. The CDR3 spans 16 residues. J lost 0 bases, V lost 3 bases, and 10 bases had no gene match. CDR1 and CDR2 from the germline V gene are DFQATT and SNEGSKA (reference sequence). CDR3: CSARRISGTSSYEQYF. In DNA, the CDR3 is TGCAGTGCTAGGAGAATTAGCGGGACCAGCTCCTACGAGCAGTACTTC.

CDR3 coding DNA: TGTGCCAGCAAATACAGGGGTCCTGAAAATGAGCAGTTCTTC. Its protein is CASKYRGPENEQFF. The V gene is TRBV27, the J gene TRBJ2-1, with 7 positions matching TRBD1. The CDR3 length is 14 residues. The V and J ends lost 7 bases and 7 bases, in that order; junction bases with no gene match: 10. Germline values: CDR1 MNHEY, CDR2 SMNVEV (reference sequence).

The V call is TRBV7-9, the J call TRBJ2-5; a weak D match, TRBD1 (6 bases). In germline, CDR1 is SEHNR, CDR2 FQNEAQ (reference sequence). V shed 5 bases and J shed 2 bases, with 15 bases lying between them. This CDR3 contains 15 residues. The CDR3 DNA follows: TGTGCCAGCAGCCAGTTGAGCCAGGGGCAAGAGACCCAGTACTTC. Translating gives CASSQLSQGQETQYF.

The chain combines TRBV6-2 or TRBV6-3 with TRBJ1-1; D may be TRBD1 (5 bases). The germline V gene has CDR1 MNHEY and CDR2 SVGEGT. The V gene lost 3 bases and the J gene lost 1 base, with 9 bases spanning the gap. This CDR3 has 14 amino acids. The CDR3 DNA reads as TGTGCCAGCAGTTATCAGGGTAGGAACACTGAAGCTTTCTTT. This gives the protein CASSYQGRNTEAFF.

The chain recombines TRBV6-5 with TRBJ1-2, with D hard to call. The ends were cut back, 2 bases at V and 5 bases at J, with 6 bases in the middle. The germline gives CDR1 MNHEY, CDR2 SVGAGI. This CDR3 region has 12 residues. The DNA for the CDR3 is TGTGCCAGCAGTTACGATGGGTATGGCTACACCTTC. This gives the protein CASSYDGYGYTF.

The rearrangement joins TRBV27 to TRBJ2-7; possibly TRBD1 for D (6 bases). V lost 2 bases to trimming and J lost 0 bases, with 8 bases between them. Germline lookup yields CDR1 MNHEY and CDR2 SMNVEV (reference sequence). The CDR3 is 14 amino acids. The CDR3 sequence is CASSLRGFSYEQYF. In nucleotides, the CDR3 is TGTGCCAGCAGTTTAAGGGGGTTCTCCTACGAGCAGTACTTC.

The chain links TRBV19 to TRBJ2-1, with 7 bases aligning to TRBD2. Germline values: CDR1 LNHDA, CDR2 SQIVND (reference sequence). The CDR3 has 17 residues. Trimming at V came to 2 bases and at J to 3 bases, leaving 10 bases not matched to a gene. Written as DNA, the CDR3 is TGTGCCAGTAGTATAAACAGCGGGACCAGATTCTACAATGAGCAGTTCTTC. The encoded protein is CASSINSGTRFYNEQFF.

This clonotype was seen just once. CDR3 bases: TGTGCCAGCAGTTTATGGGGAGGGCTAGGCTACACCTTC. Amino acids: CASSLWGGLGYTF. The gene calls are TRBV28 and TRBJ1-2; no firm D call. Germline V gives CDR1 MDHEN, CDR2 SYDVKM. The ends were cut back, 0 bases at V and 8 bases at J, with 10 bases in the middle. This CDR3 is built from 13 residues.

CDR3 sequence: CSAVSGTSGSYEQYF. The CDR3 DNA reads as TGCAGTGCGGTATCCGGGACTAGCGGATCCTACGAGCAGTACTTC. V is TRBV20-1 and J is TRBJ2-7, with 11 bases fitting TRBD2. Germline CDR1 reads DFQATT; CDR2 reads SNEGSKA (reference sequence). V shed 6 bases and J 1 base; nucleotides not matched to a gene: 8. CDR3 size: 15 residues.

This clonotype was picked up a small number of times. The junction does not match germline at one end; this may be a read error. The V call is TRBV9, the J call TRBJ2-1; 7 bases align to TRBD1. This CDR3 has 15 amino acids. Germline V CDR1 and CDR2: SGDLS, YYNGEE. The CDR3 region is CASSVGTASLVEQFF. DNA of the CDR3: TGTGCTAGCAGCGTAGGGACAGCCTCACTCGTTGAGCAGTTCTTC.

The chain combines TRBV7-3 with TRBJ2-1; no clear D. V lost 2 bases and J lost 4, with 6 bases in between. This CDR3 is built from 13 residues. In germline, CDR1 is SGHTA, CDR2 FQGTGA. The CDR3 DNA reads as TGTGCCAGCAGCTTATGGTTTTACAATGAGCAGTTCTTC. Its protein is CASSLWFYNEQFF. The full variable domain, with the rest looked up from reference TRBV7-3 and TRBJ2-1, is GAGVSQTPSNKVTEKGKYVELRCDPISGHTALYWYRQSLGQGPEFLIYFQGTGAADDSGLPNDRFFAVRPEGSVSTLKIQRTERGDSAVYLCASSLWFYNEQFFGPGTRLTVL.

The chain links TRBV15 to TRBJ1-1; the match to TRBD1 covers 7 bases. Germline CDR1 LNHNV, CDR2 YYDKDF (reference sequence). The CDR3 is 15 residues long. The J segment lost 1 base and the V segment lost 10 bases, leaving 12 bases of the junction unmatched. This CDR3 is CASLPDRIGNTEAFF. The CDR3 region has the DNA TGTGCCAGCCTCCCGGACAGGATCGGGAACACTGAAGCTTTCTTT. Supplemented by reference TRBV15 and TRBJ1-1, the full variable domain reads DAMVIQNPRYQVTQFGKPVTLSCSQTLNHNVMYWYQQKSSQAPKLLFHYYDKDFNNEADTPDNFQSRRPNTSFCFLDIRSPGLGDTAMYLCASLPDRIGNTEAFFGQGTRLTVV.

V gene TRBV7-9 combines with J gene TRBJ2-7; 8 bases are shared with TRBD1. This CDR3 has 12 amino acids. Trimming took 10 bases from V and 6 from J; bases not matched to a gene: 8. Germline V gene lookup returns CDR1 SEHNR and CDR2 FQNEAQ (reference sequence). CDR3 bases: TGTGCCACCGACAGGGGTACGGGCGAGCAGTACTTC. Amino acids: CATDRGTGEQYF. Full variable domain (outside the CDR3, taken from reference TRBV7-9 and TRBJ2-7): DTGVSQNPRHKITKRGQNVTFRCDPISEHNRLYWYRQTLGQGPEFLTYFQNEAQLEKSRLLSDRFSAERPKGSFSTLEIQRTEQGDSAMYLCATDRGTGEQYFGPGTRLTVT.

The CDR3 DNA reads TGTGCCAGCAGCTTAGTGGTCGGTCGGAGCACTGAAGCTTTCTTT. This encodes CASSLVVGRSTEAFF. The chain couples TRBV7-2 to TRBJ1-1; D is unresolved. The V end lost 1 base, the J end lost 4 bases, and 13 bases lay between the germline ends. The CDR3 has 15 amino acids. The germline V gene encodes CDR1 SGHTA and CDR2 FQGNSA.

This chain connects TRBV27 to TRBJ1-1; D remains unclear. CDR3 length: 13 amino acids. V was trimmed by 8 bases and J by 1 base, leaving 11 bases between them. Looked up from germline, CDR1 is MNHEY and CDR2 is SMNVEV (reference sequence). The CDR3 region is CASPGRWNTEAFF. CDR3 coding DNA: TGTGCCAGCCCTGGGAGATGGAACACTGAAGCTTTCTTT.

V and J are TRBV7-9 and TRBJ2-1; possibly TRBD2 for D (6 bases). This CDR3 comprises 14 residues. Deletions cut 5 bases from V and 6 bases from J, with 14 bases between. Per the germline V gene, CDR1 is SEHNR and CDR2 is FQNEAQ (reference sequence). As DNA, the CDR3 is TGTGCCAGCAGCCTCCGACTAGTCCCCAATGAGCAGTTCTTC. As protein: CASSLRLVPNEQFF.

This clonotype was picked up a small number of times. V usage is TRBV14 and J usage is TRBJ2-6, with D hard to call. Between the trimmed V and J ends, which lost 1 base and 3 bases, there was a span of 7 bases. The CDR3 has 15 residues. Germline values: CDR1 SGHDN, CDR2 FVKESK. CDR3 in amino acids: CASSQGTGGANVLTF. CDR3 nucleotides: TGTGCCAGCAGCCAAGGCACGGGTGGGGCCAACGTCCTGACTTTC.

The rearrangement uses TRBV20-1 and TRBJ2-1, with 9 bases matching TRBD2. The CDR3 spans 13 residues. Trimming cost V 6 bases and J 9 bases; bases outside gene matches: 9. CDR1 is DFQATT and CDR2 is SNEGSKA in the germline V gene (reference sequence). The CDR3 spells CSAIAGVQSEQFF. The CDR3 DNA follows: TGCAGTGCGATAGCGGGAGTTCAGAGTGAGCAGTTCTTC.

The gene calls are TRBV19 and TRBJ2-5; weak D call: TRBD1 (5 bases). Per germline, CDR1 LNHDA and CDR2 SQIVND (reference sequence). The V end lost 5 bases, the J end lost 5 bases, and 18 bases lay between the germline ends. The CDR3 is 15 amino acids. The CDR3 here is CASSPRTTQSETQYF. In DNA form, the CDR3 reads TGTGCCAGTAGTCCTCGGACAACGCAGAGTGAGACCCAGTACTTC.

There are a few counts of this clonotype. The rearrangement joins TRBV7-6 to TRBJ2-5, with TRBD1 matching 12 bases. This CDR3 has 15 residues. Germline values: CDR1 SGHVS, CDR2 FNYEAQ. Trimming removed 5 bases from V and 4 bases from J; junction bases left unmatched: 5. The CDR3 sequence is CASSGRDRGLETQYF. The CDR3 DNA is TGTGCCAGCAGCGGCCGGGACAGGGGGCTAGAGACCCAGTACTTC.

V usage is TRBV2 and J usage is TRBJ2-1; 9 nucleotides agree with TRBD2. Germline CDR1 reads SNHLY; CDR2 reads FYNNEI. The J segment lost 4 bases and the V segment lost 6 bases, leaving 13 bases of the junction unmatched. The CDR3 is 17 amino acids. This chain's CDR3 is CASRVSGGPLMYNEQFF. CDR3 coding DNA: TGTGCCAGCAGGGTTAGCGGGGGCCCTCTAATGTACAATGAGCAGTTCTTC. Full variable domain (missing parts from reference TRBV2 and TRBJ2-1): EPEVTQTPSHQVTQMGQEVILRCVPISNHLYFYWYRQILGQKVEFLVSFYNNEISEKSEIFDDQFSVERPDGSNFTLKIRSTKLEDSAMYFCASRVSGGPLMYNEQFFGPGTRLTVL.

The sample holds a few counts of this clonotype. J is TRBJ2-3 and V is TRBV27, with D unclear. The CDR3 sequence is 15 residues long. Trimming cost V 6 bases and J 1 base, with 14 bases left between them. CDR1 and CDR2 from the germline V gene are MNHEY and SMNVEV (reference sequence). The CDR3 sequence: CASSFRERRTDTQYF. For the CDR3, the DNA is TGTGCCAGCAGCTTCCGTGAGCGCCGCACAGATACGCAGTATTTT.

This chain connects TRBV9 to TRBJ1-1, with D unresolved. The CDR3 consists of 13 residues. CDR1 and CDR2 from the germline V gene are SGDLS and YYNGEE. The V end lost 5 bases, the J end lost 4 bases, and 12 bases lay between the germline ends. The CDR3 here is CASRGPAGTEAFF. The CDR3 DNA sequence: TGTGCCAGCAGGGGCCCCGCAGGCACTGAAGCTTTCTTT.

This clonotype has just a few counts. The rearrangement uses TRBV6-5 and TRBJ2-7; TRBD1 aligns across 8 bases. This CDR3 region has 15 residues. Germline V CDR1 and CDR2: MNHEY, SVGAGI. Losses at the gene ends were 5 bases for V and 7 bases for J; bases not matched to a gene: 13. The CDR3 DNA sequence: TGTGCCAGCAGTCACTACGGCGGACAGGGACAAGAGCAGTACTTC. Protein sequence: CASSHYGGQGQEQYF.

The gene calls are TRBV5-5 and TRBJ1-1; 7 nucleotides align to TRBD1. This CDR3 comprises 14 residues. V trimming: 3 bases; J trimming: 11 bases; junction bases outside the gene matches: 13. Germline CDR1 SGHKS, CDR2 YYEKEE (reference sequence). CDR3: CASSSSPDDRAAFF. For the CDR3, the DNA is TGTGCCAGCAGCTCGTCCCCGGACGACAGGGCGGCTTTCTTT.

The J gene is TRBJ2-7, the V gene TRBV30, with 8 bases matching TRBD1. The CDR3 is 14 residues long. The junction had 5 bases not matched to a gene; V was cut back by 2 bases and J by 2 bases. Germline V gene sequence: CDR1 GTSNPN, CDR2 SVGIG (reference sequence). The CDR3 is CAWSPGTGPYEQYF. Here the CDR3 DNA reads TGTGCCTGGAGTCCAGGGACAGGTCCCTACGAGCAGTACTTC.